This TCR beta chain came from a study of T cells in Graves' hyperthyroidism and ophthalmopathy (dated by TCRdb to between 2018 and 2021). For the wider study: Peripheral blood samples were taken at initial diagnosis, before any treatment was given. To identify distinguishing TCR V-J signatures, a discovery cohort of about 100 patients was used, comprising some 45 with Graves' ophthalmopathy and around 60 with stable Graves' hyperthyroidism. Prospective prediction of ophthalmopathy was tested in an independent validation cohort consisting of 18 to 20 hyperthyroidism patients and approximately 16 patients who later progressed to ophthalmopathy. The 95 to 100 discovery patients were randomly divided into training and test sets at a 7:3 ratio. Thyroid tissue and blood T-cell repertoires from over 5 Graves' hyperthyroidism patients were also compared in the study. Following sampling, methimazole starting at 30 mg daily was given to hyperthyroidism patients, and high-dose intravenous methylprednisolone was given to ophthalmopathy patients. The paper reports TCR Vbeta CDR3 sequencing of roughly 140 peripheral blood samples: around 45 ophthalmopathy, over 70 hyperthyroidism and approximately 17 progressor patients. What the authors observed across the whole study: In validation, progression to ophthalmopathy was predicted by the model with 65% to 71% sensitivity and around 75% specificity, a median of 6.5 months before onset. Most expanded thyroid clonotypes (frequency above 0.001) were also detected in blood, suggesting blood repertoires may reflect thyroid immune responses. In cross-validation, a model built on a 13 V-J signature told ophthalmopathy apart from stable hyperthyroidism with about 90% sensitivity and 81% to 82% specificity, and in testing the same model reached 80%/75%. Sample size was not statistically predetermined, and blinding of investigators to group allocation was not performed.

Moderately to severely active disease, a Clinical Activity Score of at least 3, a NOSPECS grade of at least 4, and a duration under 3 months were present in ophthalmopathy patients. Exclusion was applied to patients with uncontrolled infections, other autoimmune diseases, pregnancy or lactation. Diagnoses were established on the basis of clinical symptoms, serum thyroxine and TRAb, thyroid ultrasound, and orbital computed tomography. PBMCs were isolated from around 10 ml of fresh peripheral blood by Ficoll-Paque density gradient centrifugation. Total RNA was extracted using Trizol reagent, and RNA quality was assessed on an Agilent 2100 Bioanalyzer. This clonotype occurred many times. Its antigen remains unidentified. Base qualities are missing; no much larger clone stands one base away. The CDR3, from cysteine to phenylalanine, totals 15 residues. Only CDR3 DNA remains: 45 bases, in frame from the first base. V is pared back by 3 bases and J by 2 bases, with 13 bases lying between the germline termini. According to the germline V gene, CDR1 reads KGHSH and CDR2 reads LQKENI.

Amplification of TCR beta CDR3 regions was carried out from RNA transcripts. For the first round of RT-PCR on the TCR CDR3, the HTBI primer set was used together with the Qiagen OneStep RT-PCR kit. The libraries were constructed in a second round of multiplex PCR and then size-selected and purified. Libraries were sequenced paired-end with 100 bp reads on an Illumina HiSeq2000. Turning to the authors' computational methods: Raw data were processed with SOAPnuke, discarding reads with adapters, uncalled bases, mean Phred below 15, or no exact constant-primer or identifier match. COPE v1.2.5 was used to merge the high-quality paired reads, and each unique nucleotide sequence was defined as a clonotype. Clonotypes were aligned to IMGT TRBV, TRBD and TRBJ reference segments using MiTCR v1.1. The analysis was restricted to V-J combinations with a frequency above 0.0001, which together covered approximately 99% of the repertoires. A TCS score was defined as the ratio between F50 (clonal expansion) and ExV (chaos), using BLOSUM62-based TCRdist between CDR3 peptides within each V-J. Welch's t-statistics and random forest reduced fewer than 600 V-J features to about 13, which were used in a naive Bayes classifier (R e1071). Using fastp at Q25 and MiXCR, TCRdb reprocessed the public reads and kept productive beta chains. When rows share a CDR3 protein, they turn into one entry using the most common DNA and genes. The V and J calls were not made by the authors but by TCRdb's processing. The sample contains roughly 600,000 distinct CDR3 sequences, roughly 15% of them found a single time. The ten largest clonotypes hold approximately 12% of the sample.

The receptor was derived from a woman aged 50 to 60 with Graves' ophthalmopathy. Rearrangement joined TRBV18 to TRBJ1-1; the D gene is unclear. Sequences were obtained from blood. The CDR3 protein sequence reads: CASSPGMSLNTEAFF. The DNA sequence is TGTGCCAGCTCACCCGGGATGTCATTAAACACTGAAGCTTTCTTT. The full variable domain, with segments outside the CDR3 supplied by the reference TRBV18 and TRBJ1-1 proteins, appears as NAGVMQNPRHLVRRRGQEARLRCSPMKGHSHVYWYRQLPEEGLKFMVYLQKENIIDESGMPKERFSAEFPKEGPSILRIQQVVRGDSAAYFCASSPGMSLNTEAFFGQGTRLTVV.